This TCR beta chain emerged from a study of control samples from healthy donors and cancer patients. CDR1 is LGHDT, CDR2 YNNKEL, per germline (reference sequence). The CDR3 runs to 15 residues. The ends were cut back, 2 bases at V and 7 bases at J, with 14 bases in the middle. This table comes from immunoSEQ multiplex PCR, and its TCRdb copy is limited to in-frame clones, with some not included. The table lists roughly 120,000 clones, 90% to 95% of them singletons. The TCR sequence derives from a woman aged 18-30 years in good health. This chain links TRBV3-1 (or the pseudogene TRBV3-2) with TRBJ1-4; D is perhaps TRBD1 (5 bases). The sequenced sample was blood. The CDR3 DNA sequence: TGTGCCAGCAGCCAATGGCCGGGGGTGCGTGAAAAACTGTTTTTT. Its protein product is CASSQWPGVREKLFF.